Listed below are T cell receptor beta chains from one sample, sequenced in a study of CD8+ T cells in alopecia areata. Assay used: immunoSEQ multiplex PCR; TCRdb lists only in-frame clones, some missing. The sample holds about 88,000 clones, 44% seen once. Sequences were derived from CD8+ T cells sorted from blood, sampled at week 24, from a patient treated with tofacitinib. These receptors were collected from a human donor with alopecia areata. The CDR3 runs from the conserved cysteine through the conserved F or W. A D gene is named only where the DNA matches it firmly. Clone size is not always given. Where it is, it says once, few, many or a class for expanded clones.

D gene,clone size,V gene,J gene,CDR3 protein,CDR3 DNA
TRBD1,NA,TRBV7-9,TRBJ1-1,CASSPYGQGAFF,TGTGCCAGCAGCCCATACGGACAGGGGGCTTTCTTT
NA,NA,TRBV7-2,TRBJ2-5,CASSRLPGEETQYF,TGTGCCAGCAGCCGATTGCCTGGGGAAGAGACCCAGTACTTC
NA,few,TRBV5-1,TRBJ1-1,CASSLPGQNTEAFF,TGCGCCAGCAGCTTACCAGGGCAGAACACTGAAGCTTTCTTT
TRBD1,few,TRBV7-9,TRBJ2-2,CASSLAQGALVTGELFF,TGTGCCAGCAGCTTAGCGCAGGGGGCGCTTGTCACCGGGGAGCTGTTTTTT
NA,few,TRBV29-1,TRBJ2-5,CSVGGETQYF,TGCAGCGTTGGGGGGGAGACCCAGTACTTC
NA,few,TRBV19,TRBJ1-1,CASSIRSWNTEAFF,TGTGCCAGTAGTATACGCAGCTGGAACACTGAAGCTTTCTTT
TRBD1,once,TRBV2,TRBJ1-2,CASSEGTGASAGYTF,TGTGCCAGCAGTGAGGGGACAGGGGCTTCGGCTGGCTACACCTTC
TRBD1,NA,TRBV11-2,TRBJ2-7,CASSLGTGSYEQYF,TGTGCCAGCAGCTTAGGGACAGGATCCTACGAGCAGTACTTC
NA,few,TRBV9,TRBJ2-1,CASSSDSVEQFF,TGTGCCAGCAGCTCGGACTCCGTGGAGCAGTTCTTC
NA,NA,TRBV7-9,TRBJ2-7,CASSLVILGEQYF,TGTGCCAGCAGCTTAGTGATCTTAGGCGAGCAGTACTTC
NA,few,TRBV19,TRBJ1-2,CASTIESGGRGGYTF,TGTGCCAGTACCATAGAATCTGGAGGTAGAGGTGGCTACACCTTC
NA,NA,TRBV29-1,TRBJ2-7,CSVGGGLTYEQYF,TGCAGCGTTGGAGGGGGACTTACCTACGAGCAGTACTTC
NA,NA,TRBV5-1,TRBJ1-2,CASSPRAGIDGYTF,TGCGCCAGCAGCCCCCGAGCAGGGATCGACGGCTACACCTTC
NA,few,TRBV28,TRBJ2-3,CASRPGLGTDTQYF,TGTGCCAGCAGACCGGGGCTAGGAACAGATACGCAGTATTTT
NA,NA,TRBV6-5,TRBJ2-7,CASSIGQSYEQYF,TGTGCCAGCAGTATTGGACAGTCCTACGAGCAGTACTTC
NA,NA,TRBV7-9,TRBJ2-1,CASSRTGTGNEQFF,TGTGCCAGCAGCAGAACCGGAACTGGGAATGAGCAGTTCTTC
TRBD2,NA,TRBV9,TRBJ2-7,CASSVGDYRPTYEQYF,TGTGCCAGCAGCGTAGGGGACTATCGACCTACCTACGAGCAGTACTTC
NA,NA,TRBV19,TRBJ2-7,CASSIVWESYEQYF,TGTGCCAGTAGTATAGTCTGGGAGTCCTACGAGCAGTACTTC
NA,NA,TRBV14,TRBJ2-5,CASSQEVVALQETQYF,TGTGCCAGCAGCCAAGAGGTGGTCGCCTTACAAGAGACCCAGTACTTC
NA,once,TRBV15,TRBJ1-5,CATSPRGAHQPQHF,TGTGCCACCAGCCCACGGGGGGCTCATCAGCCCCAGCATTTT
NA,NA,TRBV6-1,TRBJ2-1,CASNLQPSSYNEQFF,TGTGCCAGCAACCTTCAGCCCTCCTCCTACAATGAGCAGTTCTTC
TRBD1,few,TRBV29-1,TRBJ2-1,CSVAGTGVSNEQFF,TGCAGCGTCGCCGGGACAGGCGTTTCCAATGAGCAGTTCTTC
NA,once,TRBV27,TRBJ1-2,CASSLGGHSGYTF,TGTGCCAGCAGTTTAGGGGGGCACAGTGGCTACACCTTC
NA,few,TRBV29-1,TRBJ2-7,CSVEEPSGSSYEQYF,TGCAGCGTTGAAGAGCCGAGCGGTAGCTCCTACGAGCAGTACTTC
TRBD1,NA,TRBV7-2,TRBJ1-4,CASSLRQGLGEKLFF,TGTGCCAGCAGCCTCCGACAGGGTCTAGGGGAAAAACTGTTTTTT
NA,once,TRBV13,TRBJ1-2,CASSLGQGGGNGYTF,TGTGCCAGCAGCTTAGGGCAGGGAGGTGGTAATGGCTACACCTTC
TRBD1,NA,TRBV27,TRBJ2-4,CASSPGTGGSIQYF,TGTGCCAGCAGTCCTGGGACAGGGGGAAGCATTCAGTACTTC
TRBD2,NA,TRBV5-1,TRBJ2-5,CASSLAGGLGLETQYF,TGCGCCAGCAGTCTAGCGGGGGGACTGGGGCTAGAGACCCAGTACTTC
TRBD2,NA,TRBV6-6,TRBJ2-3,CASLGSGNLDTQYF,TGTGCCTCCCTCGGGAGCGGGAATTTAGATACGCAGTATTTT
TRBD2,few,TRBV9,TRBJ2-7,CASSPVTSGSSYEQYF,TGTGCCAGCAGCCCCGTGACTAGCGGGAGCTCCTACGAGCAGTACTTC
NA,NA,TRBV29-1,TRBJ2-3,CSATRDTQYF,TGCAGCGCAACCCGAGATACGCAGTATTTT
NA,few,TRBV29-1,TRBJ1-2,CSVEDVTSYTF,TGCAGCGTTGAAGATGTCACGAGCTACACCTTC
NA,few,TRBV5-1,TRBJ2-3,CASSLSMTDTQYF,TGCGCCAGCAGCTTGTCAATGACAGATACGCAGTATTTT
NA,NA,TRBV7-9,TRBJ2-1,CASSSSPDEQFF,TGTGCCAGCAGCTCAAGCCCGGATGAGCAGTTCTTC
TRBD2,NA,TRBV15,TRBJ2-1,CATSVAGARSEQFF,TGTGCCACCAGCGTAGCGGGAGCGCGGAGTGAGCAGTTCTTC
NA,NA,TRBV4-1,TRBJ2-3,CASSQATGKLRTDTQYF,TGCGCCAGCAGCCAAGCCACCGGGAAACTACGCACAGATACGCAGTATTTT
NA,once,TRBV4-3,TRBJ2-7,CASSQDPFYEQYF,TGCGCCAGCAGCCAAGATCCTTTCTACGAGCAGTACTTC